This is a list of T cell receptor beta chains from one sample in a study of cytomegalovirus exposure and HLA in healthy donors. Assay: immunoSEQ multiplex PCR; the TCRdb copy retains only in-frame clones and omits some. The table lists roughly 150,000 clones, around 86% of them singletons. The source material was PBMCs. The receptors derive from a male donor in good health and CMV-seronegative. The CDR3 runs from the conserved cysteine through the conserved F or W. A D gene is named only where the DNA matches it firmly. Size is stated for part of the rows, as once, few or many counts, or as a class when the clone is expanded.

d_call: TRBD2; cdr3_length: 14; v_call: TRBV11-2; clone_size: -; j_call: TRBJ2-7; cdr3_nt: TGTGCCAGCAGCCGCATACTAGCGGGGGTCGAGCAGTACTTC; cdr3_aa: CASSRILAGVEQYF
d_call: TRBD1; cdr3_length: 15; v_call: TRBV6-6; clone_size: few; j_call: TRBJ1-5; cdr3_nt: TGTGCCAGCACCAAGGGGGCCCTCCGAAATCAGCCCCAGCATTTT; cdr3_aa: CASTKGALRNQPQHF
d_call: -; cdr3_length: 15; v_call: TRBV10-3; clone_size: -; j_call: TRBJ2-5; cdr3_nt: TGTGCCATCAGTGAGTCGGGGCGGCAAAAAGAGACCCAGTACTTC; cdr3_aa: CAISESGRQKETQYF
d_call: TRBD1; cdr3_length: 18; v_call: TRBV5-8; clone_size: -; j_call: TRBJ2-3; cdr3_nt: TGTGCCAGCACCAAACCCCGGGGATATCGGGACAGAGCAGATACGCAGTATTTT; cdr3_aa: CASTKPRGYRDRADTQYF
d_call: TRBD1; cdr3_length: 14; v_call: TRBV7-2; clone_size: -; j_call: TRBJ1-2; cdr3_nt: TGTGCCAGCAGCCTACCCGGGACAGGGGATGGCTACACCTTC; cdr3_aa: CASSLPGTGDGYTF
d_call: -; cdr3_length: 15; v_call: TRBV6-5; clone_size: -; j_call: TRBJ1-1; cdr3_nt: TGTGCCAGCAGTTACGAAGGCGGTAAAAACACTGAAGCTTTCTTT; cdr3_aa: CASSYEGGKNTEAFF
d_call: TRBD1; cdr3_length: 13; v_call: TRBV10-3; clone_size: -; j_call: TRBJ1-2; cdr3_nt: TGTGCCATCAGTGGGACAGGGGCTAATGGCTACACCTTC; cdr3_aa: CAISGTGANGYTF
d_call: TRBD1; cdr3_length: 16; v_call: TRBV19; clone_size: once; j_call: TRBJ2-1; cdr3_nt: TGTGCCAGTAGTGTCCCGGGACAGGGGGCCTACAATGAGCAGTTCTTC; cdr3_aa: CASSVPGQGAYNEQFF
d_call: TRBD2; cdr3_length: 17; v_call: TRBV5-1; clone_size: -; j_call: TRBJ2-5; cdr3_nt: TGCGCCAGCAGCTTGGGGGCGGGGGGACCAGGTTTGGAGACCCAGTACTTC; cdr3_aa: CASSLGAGGPGLETQYF
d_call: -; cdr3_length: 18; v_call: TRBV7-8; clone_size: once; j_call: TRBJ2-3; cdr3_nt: TGTGCCAGCAGCTTAGGCGGTTCGTGGGTTAGTAGTACCGATACGCAGTATTTT; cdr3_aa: CASSLGGSWVSSTDTQYF
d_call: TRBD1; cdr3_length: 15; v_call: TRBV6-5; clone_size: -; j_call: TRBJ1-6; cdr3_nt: TGTGCCAGCAGTTCCCCCCCCACAGGGGATGCTTCCCTCCACTTT; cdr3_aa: CASSSPPTGDASLHF
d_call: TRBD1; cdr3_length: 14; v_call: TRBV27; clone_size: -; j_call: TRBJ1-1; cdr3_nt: TGTGCCAGCAGTTACCGTACAGGGGCGGCTGAAGCTTTCTTT; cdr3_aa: CASSYRTGAAEAFF
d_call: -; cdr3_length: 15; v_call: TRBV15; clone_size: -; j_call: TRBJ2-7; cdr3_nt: TGTGCCACCAGCGGCTCGGACAGAGATTCCTACGAGCAGTACTTC; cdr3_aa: CATSGSDRDSYEQYF
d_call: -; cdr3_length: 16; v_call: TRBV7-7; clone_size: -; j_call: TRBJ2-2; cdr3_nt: TGTGCCAGCAGCTTAGGATCCCGGTCAGGAACCGGGGAGCTGTTTTTT; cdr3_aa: CASSLGSRSGTGELFF
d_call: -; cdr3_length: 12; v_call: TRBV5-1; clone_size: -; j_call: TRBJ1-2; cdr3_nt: TGCGCCAGCAGCTTGGATTTCTACGGCTACACCTTC; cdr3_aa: CASSLDFYGYTF
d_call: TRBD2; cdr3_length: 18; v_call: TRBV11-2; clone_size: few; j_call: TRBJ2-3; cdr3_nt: TGTGCCAGCAGAGAGTTCGCGGGGGGGAATGTGTTTGCGGATACGCAGTATTTT; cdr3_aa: CASREFAGGNVFADTQYF
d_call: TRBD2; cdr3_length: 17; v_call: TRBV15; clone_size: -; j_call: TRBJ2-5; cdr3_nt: TGTGTCACCAGCAGGGGACTAGTATTTAGGGGCAGAGAGACCCAGTACTTC; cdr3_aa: CVTSRGLVFRGRETQYF
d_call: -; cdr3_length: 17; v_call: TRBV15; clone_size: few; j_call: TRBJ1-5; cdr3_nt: TGTGCCACCAGCTTCCAACAAGGGACACTAGACAATCAGCCCCAGCATTTT; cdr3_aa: CATSFQQGTLDNQPQHF
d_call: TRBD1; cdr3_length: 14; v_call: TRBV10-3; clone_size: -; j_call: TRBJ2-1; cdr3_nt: TGTGCCATCAGTGTGGGACAGGGGGCCGATGAGCAGTTCTTC; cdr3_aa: CAISVGQGADEQFF
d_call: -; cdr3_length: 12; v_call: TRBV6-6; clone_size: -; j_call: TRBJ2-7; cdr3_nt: TGTGCCAGCAGCCTTGACAGTTACGAGCAGTACTTC; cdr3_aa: CASSLDSYEQYF
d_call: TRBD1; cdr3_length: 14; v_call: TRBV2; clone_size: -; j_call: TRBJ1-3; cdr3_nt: TGTGCCAGCAGCTTGACAGGGGTTGGAAACACCATATATTTT; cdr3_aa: CASSLTGVGNTIYF
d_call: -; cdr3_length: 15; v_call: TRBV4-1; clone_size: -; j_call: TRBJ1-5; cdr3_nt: TGCGCCAGCAGCGCGGCCTTACGGAGCAATCAGCCCCAGCATTTT; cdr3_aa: CASSAALRSNQPQHF
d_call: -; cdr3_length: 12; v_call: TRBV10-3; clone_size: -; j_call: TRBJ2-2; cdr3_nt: TGTGCCATCAGCAGGGGAACCGGGGAGCTGTTTTTT; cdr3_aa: CAISRGTGELFF
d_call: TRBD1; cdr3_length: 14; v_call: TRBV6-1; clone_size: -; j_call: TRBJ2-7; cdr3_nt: TGTGCCAGCAGTGACGGACAGGGTCCCTACGAGCAGTACTTC; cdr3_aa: CASSDGQGPYEQYF